This T cell receptor (beta chain) was recorded in a study of CD8 T cells in Susac syndrome. The authors sequenced TCR beta from blood CD8+ and CD4+ T cells. Each Susac syndrome patient had definite or probable disease by recently defined criteria. Reverse transcription of roughly 0.45 to 1 ug RNA was carried out with random hexamers. Multiplex PCR with immunoSEQ amplified the TCR beta CDR3 across 54 Vbeta and 13 Jbeta. MiXCR, run by TCRdb on the immunoSEQ multiplex PCR reads, gives a single entry per CDR3 protein. This sample has under 250,000 distinct CDR3 sequences, with about 94% found just once. The TCR was taken from a human donor with Susac syndrome. Sequenced sample: CD4+ T cells from PBMCs.

The CDR3 DNA is TGTGCCAGCAGCGCCCGTAGGGGCCCGGGGGAGACCCAGTACTTC. It encodes CASSARRGPGETQYF. V and J are TRBV7-2 and TRBJ2-5; either TRBD1 or TRBD2 may supply D (5 bases each). CDR1 and CDR2 (germline): SGHTA, FQGNSA. V was shortened by 5 bases and J by 5 bases, with 18 bases between the two germline ends. This CDR3 has 15 amino acids.